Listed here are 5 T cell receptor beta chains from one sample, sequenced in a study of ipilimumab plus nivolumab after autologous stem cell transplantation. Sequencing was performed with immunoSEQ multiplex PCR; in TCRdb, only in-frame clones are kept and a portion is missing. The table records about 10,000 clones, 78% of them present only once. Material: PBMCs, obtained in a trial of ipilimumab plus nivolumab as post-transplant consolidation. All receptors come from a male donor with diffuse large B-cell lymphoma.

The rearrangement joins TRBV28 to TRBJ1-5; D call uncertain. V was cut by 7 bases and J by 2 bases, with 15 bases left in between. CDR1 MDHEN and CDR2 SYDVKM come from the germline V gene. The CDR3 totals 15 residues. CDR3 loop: CASILGGPGNQPQHF. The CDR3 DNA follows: TGTGCCAGCATCTTGGGAGGACCTGGCAATCAGCCCCAGCATTTT.

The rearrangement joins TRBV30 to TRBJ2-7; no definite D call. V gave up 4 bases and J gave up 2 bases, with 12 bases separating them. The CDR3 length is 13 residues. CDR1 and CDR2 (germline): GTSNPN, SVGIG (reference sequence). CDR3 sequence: CAWTGRRTYEQYF. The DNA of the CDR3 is TGTGCCTGGACCGGCCGAAGAACCTACGAGCAGTACTTC. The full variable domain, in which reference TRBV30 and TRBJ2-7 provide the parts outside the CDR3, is SQTIHQWPATLVQPVGSPLSLECTVEGTSNPNLYWYRQAAGRGLQLLFYSVGIGQISSEVPQNLSASRPQDRQFILSSKKLLLSDSGFYLCAWTGRRTYEQYFGPGTRLTVT.

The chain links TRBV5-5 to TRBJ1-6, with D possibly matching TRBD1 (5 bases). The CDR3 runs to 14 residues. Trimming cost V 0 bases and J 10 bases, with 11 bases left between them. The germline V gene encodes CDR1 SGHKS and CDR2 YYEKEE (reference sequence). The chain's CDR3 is CASSLGTFGSPLHF. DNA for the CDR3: TGTGCCAGCAGCTTGGGGACATTTGGCTCACCCCTCCACTTT.

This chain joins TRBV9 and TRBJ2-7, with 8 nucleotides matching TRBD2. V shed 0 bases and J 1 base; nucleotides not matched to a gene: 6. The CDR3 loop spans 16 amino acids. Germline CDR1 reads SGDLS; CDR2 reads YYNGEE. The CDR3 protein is CASSVEEAGGSYEQYF. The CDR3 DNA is TGTGCCAGCAGCGTAGAAGAGGCGGGGGGATCCTACGAGCAGTACTTC. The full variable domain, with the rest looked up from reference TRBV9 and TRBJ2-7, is DSGVTQTPKHLITATGQRVTLRCSPRSGDLSVYWYQQSLDQGLQFLIQYYNGEERAKGNILERFSAQQFPDLHSELNLSSLELGDSALYFCASSVEEAGGSYEQYFGPGTRLTVT.

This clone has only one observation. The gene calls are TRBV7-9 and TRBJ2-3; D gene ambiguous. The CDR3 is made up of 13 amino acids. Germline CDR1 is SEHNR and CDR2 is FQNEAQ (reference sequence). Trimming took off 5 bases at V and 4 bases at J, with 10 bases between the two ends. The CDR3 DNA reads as TGTGCCAGCAGCCCCCGCGGCCCAGATACGCAGTATTTT. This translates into CASSPRGPDTQYF.